The clone carrying this TCR beta chain turned up a few times. Its target is not known. The data belong to a study of PD-1 blockade in classical Hodgkin lymphoma. Study-wide findings and caveats: Patients with a complete response exhibited baseline diversity comparable to newly diagnosed patients.

V shed 7 bases, J shed 8 bases, and the junction held 6 bases outside the gene matches. The CDR3 is 13 amino acids. The germline V gene encodes CDR1 SGHRS and CDR2 YFSETQ. Sequencing was performed with immunoSEQ multiplex PCR; in TCRdb, only in-frame clones are kept and a portion is missing. Here the sample spans 11,000 to 15,000 clones, about four fifths being singletons. With no exception, relapse followed autologous stem cell transplantation in all patients, and brentuximab vedotin exposure varied. Material: peripheral blood mononuclear cells (PBMCs), obtained at baseline. The receptor was derived from a human donor with classical Hodgkin lymphoma. The chain links TRBV5-1 to TRBJ1-6, with 7 positions matching TRBD1. CDR3 sequence reads: CASRETGDSPLHF. The CDR3 bases are TGCGCCAGCCGCGAAACAGGGGATTCACCCCTCCACTTT. The variable domain in full, with the rest retrieved from reference TRBV5-1 and TRBJ1-6, is KAGVTQTPRYLIKTRGQQVTLSCSPISGHRSVSWYQQTPGQGLQFLFEYFSETQRNKGNFPGRFSGRQFSNSRSEMNVSTLELGDSALYLCASRETGDSPLHFGNGTRLTVT.